This TCR beta chain was captured in a study of memory CD4+ T cells and cytomegalovirus serostatus. On this clone: Its antigen is unidentified.

As originally analysed: Out-of-frame sequences were removed, leaving 2 million to 2.5 million distinct TCRbeta sequences. Clones were read by immunoSEQ multiplex PCR, and TCRdb kept only the in-frame ones, dropping some. V and J calls and clone size are copied from that table; D and trimming were computed from the DNA. The table lists about 40,000 clones, about four fifths of them singletons. General study results and limits: Each of 65 to 70 CMV-associated TCRbeta sequences occurred in one to five individuals. Suggested: most of the CMV-linked TCR signature lies in CD4+ memory cells.

The sort gate was single viable CD3+CD4+CD8-CD45RO+ cells for memory CD4+ T cells. Serum IgG to CMV pp150, pp28, p38 and p52 defined serostatus. The CDR3 loop spans 12 amino acids. With 9 bases clipped from V and 8 bases from J, the junction kept 7 bases outside the gene matches. From germline, CDR1 is WNHNN and CDR2 SYGVQD (reference sequence). The V and J genes are TRBV10-1 and TRBJ2-3; TRBD1 aligns across 8 bases. The TCR comes from an adult in good health and CMV-seronegative. Sequenced: memory CD4+ T cells from blood. CDR3 DNA sequence: TGCGCCAGGAGTCAGGGGGCAGGTACGCAGTATTTT. Translated: CARSQGAGTQYF.